The source of this TCR beta chain is a study of STAT3 mutations in large granular lymphocyte leukemia. The CDR3 loop spans 13 amino acids. Germline CDR1 is MNHNY and CDR2 is SVGAGI (reference sequence). The V segment lost 10 bases and the J segment 2 bases; nucleotides outside the gene matches: 7. For this clone: What it recognizes is unknown.

Some clones are missing from TCRdb's copy, which holds only in-frame ones; the method was immunoSEQ multiplex PCR. There are 15,000 to 20,000 clones in the sample; over 80% occur only once, and roughly 46% lies in the top ten. Broader study findings: Every T-LGLL patient had at least one immunodominant TCRbeta clonotype.

The chain combines TRBV6-6 with TRBJ1-2; 7 bases agree with TRBD1. Sequenced material: peripheral blood mononuclear cells. The sequence came from a man aged 55 to 70 with T-cell large granular lymphocyte leukemia. Some clones in this sample may be carry-over from other donors' samples. This CDR3 is CATTPGGNYGYTF. The CDR3 region has the DNA TGTGCCACCACTCCAGGGGGAAACTATGGCTACACCTTC.